Following are 5 T cell receptor beta chains from one sample sequenced in a study of cytomegalovirus exposure and HLA in healthy donors. With 60 Vbeta and 13 Jbeta primers, the PCR was carried out. Method: immunoSEQ multiplex PCR; TCRdb's copy keeps in-frame clones and lacks some. The sample lists under 150,000 clones; around 83% were seen once. Sequencing used PBMCs. The receptors derive from a human donor in good health.

The chain combines TRBV27 with TRBJ1-5; no clear D gene. The germline gives CDR1 MNHEY, CDR2 SMNVEV (reference sequence). This CDR3 is 14 amino acids long. Trimming pared 5 bases from V and 0 bases from J, leaving 8 bases between. The CDR3 coding sequence is TGTGCCAGCAGTCTCCGTAGTAGCAATCAGCCCCAGCATTTT. This sequence encodes CASSLRSSNQPQHF.

The CDR3 is CASRLAFREDYGYTF. The CDR3 DNA follows: TGTGCCAGCAGACTCGCTTTCAGGGAAGACTATGGCTACACCTTC. The J gene is TRBJ1-2, the V gene TRBV6-1, with D tentatively TRBD1 (5 bases). The CDR3 length is 15 residues. Germline CDR1 and CDR2: MNHNS and SASEGT. V was trimmed by 6 bases and J by 3 bases, leaving 17 bases between them.

This clone was found once. The identical CDR3 is also encoded by other nucleotide sequences in the sample. The rearrangement joins TRBV5-4 to TRBJ2-1; possible D gene TRBD1, 5 bases. Germline lookup yields CDR1 SGHNT and CDR2 YYREEE (reference sequence). CDR3 length: 13 residues. The germline V and J ends were trimmed by 2 bases and 4 bases, with 7 bases remaining between them. CDR3 residues: CASSLDSYNEQFF. CDR3 nucleotides: TGTGCCAGCAGCTTAGACAGTTACAATGAGCAGTTCTTC.

The gene calls are TRBV4-1 and TRBJ1-1; 10 nucleotides match TRBD1. Germline CDR1 and CDR2: MGHRA and YSYEKL. There are 15 residues in the CDR3. The V and J ends lost 4 bases and 3 bases, in that order; junction bases with no gene match: 5. The DNA of the CDR3 is TGCGCCAGCAGCCCTGCGGACAGGGGGGACACTGAAGCTTTCTTT. Residues: CASSPADRGDTEAFF.

CDR3 residues: CASSSSDTLGFGELFF. In DNA, the CDR3 is TGCGCCAGCAGCTCCTCGGACACCCTAGGCTTTGGGGAGCTGTTTTTT. The rearrangement uses TRBV5-1 and TRBJ2-2, with D maybe TRBD1 (5 bases). The germline CDR1 and CDR2 sequences are SGHRS and YFSETQ. Trimming took 3 bases from V and 8 from J, leaving 20 bases between them. CDR3 length: 16 amino acids.